This TCR beta chain was sequenced in a study of regulatory T cells in long-lasting Graves disease. This clonotype was counted a few times. Arm-PCR of CDR3 regions and iRepertoire HTBI primers were the basis on which TCR beta libraries were built. MiXCR, run by TCRdb on the multiplex PCR reads, gives a single entry per CDR3 protein. The top ten hold under 15% of the sample, which has about 460,000 distinct CDR3 sequences, 22% seen once. Time point in this sample: persistent/refractory GD, antithyroid drugs over 5 years with positive TRAb. Extracted PBMC RNA gave rise to the TCR library. Source: peripheral blood mononuclear cells (PBMCs), taken when the disease was refractory, from a patient treated with antithyroid drugs. The receptor comes from a female donor with Graves disease.

The CDR3 sequence: CASSAPGLAGGPGELFF. The CDR3, as DNA: TGTGCCAGCAGCGCACCGGGACTAGCGGGTGGTCCCGGGGAGCTGTTTTTT. This chain uses TRBV9 with TRBJ2-2; 12 nucleotides match TRBD2. The CDR3 length is 17 residues. V shed 3 bases, J shed 6 bases, and the junction held 9 bases outside the gene matches. Germline CDR1 is SGDLS and CDR2 is YYNGEE.